This TCR beta chain was recorded in a study of glioma-infiltrating T cells after dendritic cell vaccination listed by TCRdb under 2016. As for the study more broadly: The cohort included some 15 glioblastoma patients drawn from Phase I and II dendritic cell vaccination trials, of whom 9 were newly diagnosed and 6 had recurrent disease. Between the early 2000s and the early 2010s, the patients were given dendritic cell vaccination pulsed with autologous tumor lysate. The vaccine was prepared from monocyte-derived dendritic cells that were cultured for roughly 7 days with IL-4 and GM-CSF and then pulsed overnight with autologous tumor lysate. Patients received three intradermal dendritic cell vaccine injections at biweekly intervals in the arm below the axilla. In glioblastoma patients vaccinated with dendritic cells, deep sequencing of TCR beta CDR3 regions served to measure the amount of tumor-infiltrating lymphocytes and to compare repertoires between tumor and blood. TCR sequencing metrics, including TIL content and tumor-blood repertoire overlap, were correlated with survival after dendritic cell vaccination. The paper as a whole reports these results and caveats: The TCR overlap response model with three groups was called speculative and said to need prospective validation. No direct relationship between TCR clonality and survival was found, suggesting a diverse polyclonal response may matter. Higher estimated pretreatment TIL content predicted longer time to progression and overall survival after dendritic cell vaccination. The cohort was small and heterogeneous, few patients had complete blood and tumor sets, and even fewer had initial-recurrent tumor pairs.

The immunoSEQ assay amplified TCRB CDR3 regions from 1.5 to 2.5 micrograms of genomic DNA, or from all available DNA when less than that amount was available. Multiplex PCR used 60 forward primers for TCR V beta segments and 13 reverse primers for J beta segments. Synthetic control templates were spiked into each sample at limiting dilution to estimate reads per starting template. The Illumina HiSeq System generated 87 bp sequencing reads. As for the original processing: To remove PCR and sequencing errors, closely related sequences were merged with a nearest neighbor algorithm. TCR overlap was measured as the percentage of unique tumor TCR beta sequences also present in the same patient's peripheral blood. TCRdb holds this immuneACCESS table with in-frame rearrangements only. Some clones are missing; in checked studies, unresolved V genes explain under half, and the rest has no known cause. That table gives V, J and clone size, and the DNA gave D and trimming. The sample yields approximately 50,000 clones; about 88% were counted once. The ten top clones hold 5% to 6% of the sample.

Note on this clone: Its antigen is unknown. Base quality data are lacking; no much larger clone is found one base away.

The junction carries 17 bases between V and J, which are trimmed by 3 bases and 5 bases respectively. The CDR3, cysteine through phenylalanine, is 15 amino acids long. The only DNA kept is the CDR3, 45 bases in frame from the first base. In the germline V gene, CDR1 corresponds to MNHNS and CDR2 to SASEGT. This specimen's time point label, per the study, means: after dendritic cell vaccination, including at tumor progression/relapse. To be selected, patients needed enough residual fresh-frozen tumor tissue and more than two years of available survival data. None of the glioblastoma patients carried an isocitrate dehydrogenase mutation, although molecular status otherwise varied. PBMC were collected before vaccination, two weeks after the third vaccination, and at tumor progression if progression occurred. Genomic DNA was extracted with the Qiagen DNeasy Blood extraction Kit.

This clonotype was obtained from a human donor with glioblastoma. The sequencing used blood, collected after dendritic cell vaccination. The sequence is built from TRBV6-1 and TRBJ2-7, with TRBD1 tentatively as D gene (6 bases match). The DNA sequence is TGTGCCAGCAGTGACCCAACAGGGCGAAAGGACGAGCAGTACTTC. It specifies CASSDPTGRKDEQYF.